Below are 32 T cell receptor beta chains sequenced from a single sample in a study of T-cell reconstitution after alpha-beta-depleted transplantation in children. TCRbeta library construction was performed incorporating unique molecular identifiers. TCRdb reprocessed the PCR reads with MiXCR, giving one entry per CDR3 protein. The sample holds 200,000 to 250,000 distinct CDR3 sequences, approximately 8.4% seen once. The material sequenced was PBMCs, mostly from graft donor cells, taken 360 days after TCRalphabeta/CD19-depleted stem cell transplant. The origin of the receptors is a male patient aged 2 to 10 who had a stem cell transplant for acute myeloid leukemia, so the T cells may come from the graft donor.

This clonotype has only a few counts. This chain uses TRBV18 with TRBJ2-7, with D perhaps TRBD1 (6 bases). CDR3 size: 13 residues. Trimming cost V 4 bases and J 5 bases, with 12 bases left between them. Per the germline V gene, CDR1 is KGHSH and CDR2 is LQKENI. The CDR3 nucleotides read TGTGCCAGCTCACGGACCGCAGGGGACGAGCAGTACGTC. This translates into CASSRTAGDEQYV.

The chain carries TRBV20-1 and TRBJ2-5, with D tentatively TRBD1 (6 bases). Trimming cost V 0 bases and J 7 bases, with 18 bases left between them. This CDR3 is 15 amino acids long. CDR1 DFQATT and CDR2 SNEGSKA come from the germline V gene (reference sequence). Written as DNA, the CDR3 is TGCAGTGCTAGAGATATGGTGACAGGTCGAGGGACCCAGTACTTC. Translating gives CSARDMVTGRGTQYF.

The sample holds many counts of this clonotype. V gene TRBV5-1 combines with J gene TRBJ2-3; TRBD2 agrees at 14 bases. CDR1 SGHRS and CDR2 YFSETQ come from the germline V gene. The CDR3 is 16 residues long. Trimming removed 4 bases from V and 5 bases from J; junction bases left unmatched: 6. CDR3 loop: CASSRGTSGSVDTQYF. CDR3 in DNA: TGCGCCAGCAGCAGAGGGACTAGCGGGAGTGTAGATACGCAGTATTTT.

This clonotype has ten or more counts. The rearrangement uses TRBV7-2 and TRBJ2-6, with D unresolved. CDR1 is SGHTA and CDR2 is FQGNSA in the germline V gene. The V and J ends lost 0 bases and 0 bases respectively, with 3 bases between them. The CDR3 runs 15 residues. The CDR3 sequence is CASSLASSGANVLTF. As DNA, the CDR3 is TGTGCCAGCAGCTTAGCAAGCTCTGGGGCCAACGTCCTGACTTTC.

This chain connects TRBV18 to TRBJ1-2; D call uncertain. The germline V and J ends were trimmed by 4 bases and 4 bases, with 10 bases remaining between them. The CDR3 spans 13 residues. Germline CDR1 and CDR2: KGHSH and LQKENI. This CDR3 reads CASSQDRIYGYTF. Written as DNA, the CDR3 is TGTGCCAGCTCACAGGACCGGATCTATGGCTACACCTTC.

This clonotype came up many times. The J gene is TRBJ2-7, the V gene TRBV7-8; D is unresolved. The CDR3 sequence is 14 residues long. Germline loops: CDR1 SGHVS, CDR2 FQNEAQ. V was pared by 2 bases and J by 0 bases, with 8 bases between. For the CDR3, the DNA is TGTGCCAGCAGCTTATTTGTACCCTCCTACGAGCAGTACTTC. Protein sequence: CASSLFVPSYEQYF.

This clonotype was seen only a few times. Since a much larger clone is just one base distant, this may be a read error. The chain combines TRBV9 with TRBJ2-7; TRBD1 matches 7 bases. The CDR3 has 14 residues. J was trimmed by 1 base and V by 3 bases; bases with no gene match: 4. Germline assignment: CDR1 SGDLS and CDR2 YYNGEE. CDR3 sequence (DNA): TGTGCCAGCAGCGCCCGGGACAGTTCCTACGAGCAGTACTTC. Its translation is CASSARDSSYEQYF.

This clonotype was counted only a few times. This chain connects TRBV5-1 to TRBJ1-1; D not resolved. The CDR3 has 15 residues. Trimming took 0 bases from V and 2 from J, leaving 11 bases between them. Per germline, CDR1 SGHRS and CDR2 YFSETQ. The CDR3 DNA is TGCGCCAGCAGCTTGGGGTGGCAGGTAAACACTGAAGCTTTCTTT. It encodes CASSLGWQVNTEAFF.

This clonotype has a count of ten or more. CDR3 sequence: CASSWTTNTGELFF. The CDR3 region has the DNA TGCGCCAGCAGCTGGACAACGAACACCGGGGAGCTGTTTTTT. V gene TRBV5-1 combines with J gene TRBJ2-2; possible D gene TRBD1, 5 bases. V lost 3 bases and J lost 0, with 6 bases in between. Looked up from germline, CDR1 is SGHRS and CDR2 is YFSETQ. The CDR3 totals 14 residues.

The V call is TRBV18, the J call TRBJ2-7; 10 bases fit TRBD1. Losses at the gene ends were 4 bases for V and 2 bases for J; bases not matched to a gene: 5. Germline V CDR1 and CDR2: KGHSH, LQKENI. The CDR3 contains 15 residues. This chain's CDR3 is CASSLGTGDTYEQYF. The CDR3 nucleotides read TGTGCCAGCTCACTCGGGACAGGGGATACCTACGAGCAGTACTTC. Looking up the rest from reference TRBV18 and TRBJ2-7 gives the full variable domain: NAGVMQNPRHLVRRRGQEARLRCSPMKGHSHVYWYRQLPEEGLKFMVYLQKENIIDESGMPKERFSAEFPKEGPSILRIQQVVRGDSAAYFCASSLGTGDTYEQYFGPGTRLTVT.

In this sample, this clonotype turned up many times. V and J are TRBV29-1 and TRBJ2-7; 10 bases line up with TRBD2. Germline CDR1 reads SQVTM; CDR2 reads ANQGSEA. Trimming took 4 bases from V and 2 from J; bases not matched to a gene: 5. CDR3 length: 14 residues. The CDR3: CSVAAGLATYEQYF. The CDR3 coding sequence is TGCAGCGTTGCCGCGGGACTAGCGACCTACGAGCAGTACTTC.

There are a few counts of this clonotype. The J gene is TRBJ2-3, the V gene TRBV12-3 or TRBV12-4, with 7 positions matching TRBD1. The CDR3 sequence is 15 residues long. Trimming removed 7 bases from V and 0 bases from J; junction bases left unmatched: 7. This CDR3 is CASTPGQASTDTQYF. DNA of the CDR3: TGTGCCAGCACTCCCGGACAGGCTAGCACAGATACGCAGTATTTT.

This clonotype was found many times. J is TRBJ1-1 and V is TRBV29-1, with 7 bases identical to TRBD1. The junction had 5 bases not matched to a gene; V was cut back by 7 bases and J by 0 bases. Germline V gene data show CDR1 as SQVTM and CDR2 as ANQGSEA. There are 13 residues in the CDR3. CDR3 coding DNA: TGCAGCGCTCGACAGGGCCTGAACACTGAAGCTTTCTTT. Translated, it gives CSARQGLNTEAFF.

The sample holds a few counts of this clonotype. The rearrangement uses TRBV20-1 and TRBJ2-7; the match to TRBD2 covers 9 bases. CDR1 and CDR2 (germline): DFQATT, SNEGSKA (reference sequence). The CDR3 is 12 amino acids. Trimming removed 3 bases from V and 11 bases from J; junction bases left unmatched: 8. DNA for the CDR3: TGCAGTGCTAGCGGGCTAGCGGGACACGAGTACTTC. As protein: CSASGLAGHEYF.

Ten or more counts support this clonotype. The genes are TRBV12-3 or TRBV12-4 and TRBJ2-5; D remains unclear. Trimming pared 0 bases from V and 2 bases from J, leaving 13 bases between. CDR3 length: 16 residues. CDR3 DNA: TGTGCCAGCAGTTTAGCGCGGCCGTCTATACAAGAGACCCAGTACTTC. It translates to CASSLARPSIQETQYF.

This clonotype was recorded at least ten times. The rearrangement joins TRBV29-1 to TRBJ2-3, with D unresolved. This CDR3 comprises 14 residues. Per the germline V gene, CDR1 is SQVTM and CDR2 is ANQGSEA. Between the trimmed V and J ends, which lost 2 bases and 0 bases, there was a span of 9 bases. The CDR3 protein is CSVEMPTSTDTQYF. CDR3 DNA sequence: TGCAGCGTTGAAATGCCAACTAGCACAGATACGCAGTATTTT.

This clonotype was seen repeatedly, ten times or more. The gene calls are TRBV6-6 and TRBJ2-1; D is unclear. CDR1 is MNHNY, CDR2 SVGAGI, per germline (reference sequence). CDR3 length: 13 residues. V dropped 2 bases and J dropped 6 bases, with 8 bases sitting between them. The CDR3: CASSYGTTNEQFF. CDR3 nucleotides: TGTGCCAGCAGTTACGGTACGACCAATGAGCAGTTCTTC.

Ten or more counts support this clonotype. The chain's CDR3 is CASSSPTKTRADTQYF. CDR3 DNA sequence: TGTGCCAGCAGCTCCCCGACGAAGACGCGGGCAGATACGCAGTATTTT. V and J are TRBV7-8 and TRBJ2-3, with TRBD2 as a possible D gene (5 bases). With 4 bases removed from V and 4 bases from J, the gap between germline ends came to 18 bases. Germline values: CDR1 SGHVS, CDR2 FQNEAQ. CDR3 length equals 16 residues.

This clonotype has a count of ten or more. The chain carries TRBV11-2 and TRBJ2-1; D call uncertain. Germline V CDR1 and CDR2: SGHAT, FQNNGV. Trimming left V 0 bases short and J 6 bases short, with 12 bases between. The CDR3 has 15 amino acids. The CDR3 DNA is TGTGCCAGCAGCTTAGATGTTTCCCGCTCCAATGAGCAGTTCTTC. It specifies CASSLDVSRSNEQFF.

The chain employs TRBV5-1 and TRBJ2-1; 7 positions agree with TRBD1. With V trimmed by 4 bases and J by 4 bases, 11 bases remained unmatched. Germline CDR1 reads SGHRS; CDR2 reads YFSETQ. This CDR3 contains 16 residues. DNA for the CDR3: TGCGCCAGCAGCCGCTCAGGGGGAACGGGGTACAATGAGCAGTTCTTC. Its protein is CASSRSGGTGYNEQFF.

The sample holds a few counts of this clonotype. The rearrangement links TRBV7-2 to TRBJ2-5; D perhaps matches TRBD1 (6 bases). This CDR3 comprises 14 residues. CDR1 is SGHTA, CDR2 FQGNSA, per germline. V dropped 5 bases and J dropped 5 bases, with 15 bases sitting between them. CDR3 sequence reads: CASSQHRESETQYF. The CDR3 coding sequence is TGTGCCAGCAGCCAACACAGGGAAAGCGAGACCCAGTACTTC.

Ten or more counts support this clonotype. This chain joins TRBV5-1 and TRBJ2-7; 8 bases align to TRBD2. Germline CDR1 is SGHRS and CDR2 is YFSETQ. J gave up 5 bases and V 4 bases, and 5 bases lay outside the gene matches. The CDR3 extends over 13 amino acids. The CDR3 here is CASSLGTRNEQYF. The CDR3, as DNA: TGCGCCAGCAGCCTCGGGACTAGGAACGAGCAGTACTTC.

The rearrangement links TRBV12-3 or TRBV12-4 to TRBJ2-5; D uncertain. V dropped 5 bases and J dropped 3 bases, with 13 bases sitting between them. The CDR3 is 14 amino acids. The CDR3 bases are TGTGCCAGCAGTCCAGCTCGGTGGGAAGAGACCCAGTACTTC. Translating gives CASSPARWEETQYF.

This clonotype has ten or more counts. The rearrangement links TRBV6-5 to TRBJ2-6; weak D call: TRBD1 (6 bases). Germline V gene data show CDR1 as MNHEY and CDR2 as SVGAGI. CDR3 size: 15 residues. The germline V and J ends were trimmed by 4 bases and 5 bases, with 12 bases remaining between them. This CDR3 reads CASSSTGTRANVLTF. The CDR3 DNA reads as TGTGCCAGCAGTTCCACAGGGACAAGGGCCAACGTCCTGACTTTC.

This clonotype showed up many times. The junction and the germline gene differ at one end; a read error may be behind it. The chain uses TRBV20-1 and TRBJ2-1; D remains unclear. Germline CDR1 DFQATT, CDR2 SNEGSKA (reference sequence). The CDR3 consists of 17 residues. The CDR3 spells CSARDPLTQSPYNEQFF. The CDR3 DNA sequence: TGCAGTGCTAGAGATCCGCTTACCCAGTCTCCCTACAATGAACAGTTCTTC.

The chain recombines TRBV30 with TRBJ2-5; 10 bases align to TRBD1. Germline V gives CDR1 GTSNPN, CDR2 SVGIG (reference sequence). The V gene end was trimmed by 0 bases and the J gene end by 1 base; junction bases not matched to a gene: 5. The CDR3 extends over 16 amino acids. In nucleotides, the CDR3 is TGTGCCTGGAGTGTACTGGGACAGGGGAGCCAAGAGACCCAGTACTTC. Translation gives CAWSVLGQGSQETQYF.

This clonotype was observed many times. This chain links TRBV12-3 or TRBV12-4 with TRBJ2-7; D might be TRBD2 (6 bases). The CDR3 has 14 residues. V gave up 5 bases and J gave up 3 bases, with 14 bases separating them. The CDR3 nucleotides are TGTGCCAGCAGTAGAGGACGGGGGAACTACGAGCAGTACGTC. Translated: CASSRGRGNYEQYV.

Many counts were recorded for this clonotype. The chain is built from TRBV11-1 and TRBJ2-1, with D possibly being TRBD1 or TRBD2 (5 bases each). The V and J ends lost 6 bases and 2 bases respectively, with 26 bases between them. Germline V CDR1 and CDR2: SGHAT, FQDESV (reference sequence). This CDR3 comprises 19 residues. CDR3 nucleotides: TGTGCCAGCAGTCTAGCTCGAGGCCTCCGGGACGGTCCCTACAATGAGCAGTTCTTC. Its translation: CASSLARGLRDGPYNEQFF.

This clonotype appeared many times. The chain employs TRBV12-3 or TRBV12-4 and TRBJ2-3, with a tentative D call TRBD1 (5 bases). This CDR3 is built from 16 residues. With 5 bases removed from V and 0 bases from J, the gap between germline ends came to 15 bases. The DNA for the CDR3 is TGTGCCAGCAGTCCCCCAGGGCCCCCTAGCACAGATACGCAGTATTTT. Protein sequence: CASSPPGPPSTDTQYF.

The table lists this clonotype with a few counts. The chain links TRBV2 to TRBJ2-1; 9 positions match TRBD2. Germline CDR1 and CDR2: SNHLY and FYNNEI. This CDR3 comprises 15 residues. Unmatched junction bases numbered 5, after V lost 5 bases and J lost 3 bases. The CDR3 region is CASSSGTSIYNEQFF. The CDR3 nucleotides read TGTGCCAGCAGTTCCGGGACTAGCATCTACAATGAGCAGTTCTTC.

This clonotype was picked up many times. The rearrangement joins TRBV5-1 to TRBJ1-2, with D perhaps TRBD1 (5 bases). CDR3 length: 13 residues. Trimming pared 0 bases from V and 4 bases from J, leaving 7 bases between. Germline-derived CDR1 and CDR2 are SGHRS and YFSETQ. The CDR3 region is CASSLDRIYGYTF. The CDR3 nucleotides are TGCGCCAGCAGCTTGGACAGGATCTATGGCTACACCTTC. The full variable domain, rest sourced from reference TRBV5-1 and TRBJ1-2, is KAGVTQTPRYLIKTRGQQVTLSCSPISGHRSVSWYQQTPGQGLQFLFEYFSETQRNKGNFPGRFSGRQFSNSRSEMNVSTLELGDSALYLCASSLDRIYGYTFGSGTRLTVV.

Many counts were recorded for this clonotype. The chain combines TRBV5-1 with TRBJ1-1; D remains ambiguous. Germline V CDR1 and CDR2: SGHRS, YFSETQ. The V end was cut by 4 bases, the J end by 1 base, with 11 bases between. This CDR3 spans 14 amino acids. CDR3 bases: TGCGCCAGCAGCCCTCGCGCTCCGAACACTGAAGCTTTCTTT. The encoded protein is CASSPRAPNTEAFF.